This T cell receptor (beta chain) was identified during a study of blood T cell repertoires in COVID-19. Looking at the study overall: The samples span acute and convalescent COVID-19 from the United States, Italy and Spain. PBMCs, B-cell-depleted T cells, or T cells provided the cDNA or gDNA that made up the material.

TCRdb keeps only in-frame clones here, not all; method: immunoSEQ multiplex PCR. Altogether approximately 180,000 clones are present, approximately 79% being singletons, with the ten largest covering about 5%. The trim removed 1 base at V and 4 bases at J, leaving 3 bases unmatched. The CDR3 spans 14 residues. Germline loops: CDR1 MNHEY, CDR2 SVGAGI. This clone was found a few times. V usage is TRBV6-5 and J usage is TRBJ1-2, with 7 bases lining up with TRBD1. The sequenced sample consisted of PBMCs or T cells enriched from blood (not recorded which). This TCR was recovered from a woman in her sixties with acute COVID-19. The CDR3 is CASSYLGQVYGYTF. DNA of the CDR3: TGTGCCAGCAGTTACTTAGGACAGGTCTATGGCTACACCTTC.